This T cell receptor (beta chain) was retrieved from a study of cytomegalovirus exposure and HLA in healthy donors. Clones were sequenced by immunoSEQ multiplex PCR, and TCRdb holds only the in-frame ones, with some missing. The table has about 60,000 clones, 90% to 97% seen once. The donors were part of the validation cohort of 100 to 150 subjects. That cohort was separate from the first cohort, which comprised 666 subjects. Findings and limits, study-wide: First-cohort TCR clusters were later found to tend to co-occur in the 120 validation repertoires. The investigators catalogued 164 TCR beta chains as cytomegalovirus-associated.

With respect to this clone: Its target is unknown.

This TCR was recovered from a woman under 30 in good health and CMV-seronegative. The sequenced sample consisted of PBMCs.

The CDR3 nucleotides read TGTGCCAGCAGCTTAGGGGCGGGCACCCTCTATGGCTACACCTTC. Translated: CASSLGAGTLYGYTF. The gene calls are TRBV11-2 and TRBJ1-2; D gene unclear. The V end lost 1 base, the J end lost 4 bases, and 13 bases lay between the germline ends. The CDR3 is 15 residues long. The germline V gene has CDR1 SGHAT and CDR2 FQNNGV.